This T cell receptor (beta chain) was retrieved from a study of blood T cell repertoires in COVID-19. In the study overall: PBMCs, B-cell-depleted T cells, or T cells provided the cDNA or gDNA that made up the material.

This clone was observed a few times. As originally analysed: Using reference gene primer amplification, nucleated cell counts were estimated. Sequencing was performed with immunoSEQ multiplex PCR; in TCRdb, only in-frame clones are kept and a portion is missing. That table supplies the V and J calls and clone size; D and trimming were determined from the DNA. The sample lists roughly 230,000 clones, more than 65% occurring once. J lost 1 base, V lost 3 bases, and 10 bases had no gene match. The CDR3 is 18 residues long. Germline assignment: CDR1 LNHDA and CDR2 SQIVND (reference sequence). This receptor was taken from a woman of 80 years or more with acute or convalescent COVID-19. Sequenced input: peripheral blood. V gene TRBV19 combines with J gene TRBJ1-1; TRBD1 matches at 11 bases. CDR3 residues: CASSIVGTGGRGNTEAFF. The CDR3 coding sequence is TGTGCCAGTAGTATCGTGGGGACAGGGGGGCGCGGGAACACTGAAGCTTTCTTT.